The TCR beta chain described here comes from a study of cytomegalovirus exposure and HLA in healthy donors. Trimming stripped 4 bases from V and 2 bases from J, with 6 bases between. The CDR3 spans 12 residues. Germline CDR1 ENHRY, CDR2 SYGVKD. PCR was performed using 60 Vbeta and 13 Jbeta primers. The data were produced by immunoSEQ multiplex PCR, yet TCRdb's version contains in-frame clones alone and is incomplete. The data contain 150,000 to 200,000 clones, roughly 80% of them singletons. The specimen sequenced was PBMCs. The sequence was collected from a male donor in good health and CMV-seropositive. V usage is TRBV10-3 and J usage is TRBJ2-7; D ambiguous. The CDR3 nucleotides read TGTGCCATCAGTGGACATGCCTACGAGCAGTACTTC. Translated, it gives CAISGHAYEQYF.